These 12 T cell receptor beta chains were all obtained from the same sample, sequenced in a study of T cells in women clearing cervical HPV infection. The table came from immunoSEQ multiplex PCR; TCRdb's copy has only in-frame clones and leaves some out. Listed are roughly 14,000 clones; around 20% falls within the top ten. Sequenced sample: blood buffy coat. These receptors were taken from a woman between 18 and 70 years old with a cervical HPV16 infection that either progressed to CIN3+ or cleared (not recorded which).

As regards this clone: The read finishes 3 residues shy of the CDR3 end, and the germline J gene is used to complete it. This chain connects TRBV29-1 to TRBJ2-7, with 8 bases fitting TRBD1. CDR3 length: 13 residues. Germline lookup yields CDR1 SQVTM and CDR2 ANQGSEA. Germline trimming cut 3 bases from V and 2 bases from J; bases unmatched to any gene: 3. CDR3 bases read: TGCAGCGTTGATGGGACAGGCGCCTACGAG. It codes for CSVDGTGAYE. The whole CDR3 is CSVDGTGAYEQYF.

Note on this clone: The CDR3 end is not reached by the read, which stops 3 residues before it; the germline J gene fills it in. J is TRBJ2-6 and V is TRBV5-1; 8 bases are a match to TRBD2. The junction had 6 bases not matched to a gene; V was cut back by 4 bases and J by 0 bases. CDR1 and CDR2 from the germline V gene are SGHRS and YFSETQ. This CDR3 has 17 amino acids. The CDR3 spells CASSTGLESSGANVLTF. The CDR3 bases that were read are TGCGCCAGCAGCACGGGACTAGAATCCTCTGGGGCCAACGTC.

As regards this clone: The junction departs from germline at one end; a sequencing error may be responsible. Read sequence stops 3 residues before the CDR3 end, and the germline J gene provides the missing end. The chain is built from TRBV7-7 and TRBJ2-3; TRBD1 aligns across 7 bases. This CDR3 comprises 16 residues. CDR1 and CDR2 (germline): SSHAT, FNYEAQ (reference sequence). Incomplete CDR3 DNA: TGTGCTAGCAGCTCAGAACCCACAGGGGCGGGCGAGACG. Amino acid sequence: CASSSEPTGAGET. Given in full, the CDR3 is CASSSEPTGAGETQYF. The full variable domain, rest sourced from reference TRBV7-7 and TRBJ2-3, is GAGVSQSPRYKVTKRGQDVTLRCDPISSHATLYWYQQALGQGPEFLTYFNYEAQPDKSGLPSDRFSAERPEGSISTLTIQRTEQRDSAMYRCASSSEPTGAGETQYFGPGTRLTVL.

Partial CDR3 DNA: TGTGCCACCAGGAGGGGTGATACG. Its translation: CATRRGDT. The entire CDR3 protein reads CATRRGDTQYF. V usage is TRBV24-1 and J usage is TRBJ2-3; D might be TRBD1 or TRBD2, each matching 5 bases. The missing CDR3 end, 3 residues past where the read stops, is filled in from the germline J gene. The V gene lost 7 bases and the J gene lost 6 bases, with 7 bases spanning the gap. The CDR3 totals 11 residues. Germline-derived CDR1 and CDR2 are KGHDR and SFDVKD.

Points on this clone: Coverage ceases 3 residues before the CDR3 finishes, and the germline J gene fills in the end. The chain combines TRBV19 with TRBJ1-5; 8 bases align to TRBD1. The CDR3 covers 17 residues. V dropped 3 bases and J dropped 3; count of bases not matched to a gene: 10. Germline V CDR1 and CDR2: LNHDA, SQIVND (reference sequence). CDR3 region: CASSILGQGLYNQPQHF. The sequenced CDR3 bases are TGTGCCAGTAGTATCCTCGGACAGGGCCTTTACAATCAGCCC.

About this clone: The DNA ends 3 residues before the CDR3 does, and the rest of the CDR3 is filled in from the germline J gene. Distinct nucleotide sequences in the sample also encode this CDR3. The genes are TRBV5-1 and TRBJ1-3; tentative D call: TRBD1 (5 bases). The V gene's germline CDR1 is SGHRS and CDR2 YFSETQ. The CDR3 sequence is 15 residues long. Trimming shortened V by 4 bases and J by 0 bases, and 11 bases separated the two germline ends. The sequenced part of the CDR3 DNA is TGCGCCAGCAGCCGCGACAGCAGCTCTGGAAACACC. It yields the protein CASSRDSSSGNT. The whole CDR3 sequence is CASSRDSSSGNTIYF.

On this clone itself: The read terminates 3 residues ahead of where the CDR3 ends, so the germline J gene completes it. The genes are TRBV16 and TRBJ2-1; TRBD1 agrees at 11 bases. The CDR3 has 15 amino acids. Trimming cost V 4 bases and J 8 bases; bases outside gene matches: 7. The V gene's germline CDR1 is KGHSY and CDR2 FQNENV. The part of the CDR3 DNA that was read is TGTGCCAGCAGCCCTCCGGACAGGGGGCTCCATGAG. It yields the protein CASSPPDRGLHE. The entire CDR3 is CASSPPDRGLHEQFF. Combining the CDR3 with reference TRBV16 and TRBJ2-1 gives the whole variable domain GEEVAQTPKHLVRGEGQKAKLYCAPIKGHSYVFWYQQVLKNEFKFLISFQNENVFDETGMPKERFSAKCLPNSPCSLEIQATKLEDSAVYFCASSPPDRGLHEQFFGPGTRLTVL.

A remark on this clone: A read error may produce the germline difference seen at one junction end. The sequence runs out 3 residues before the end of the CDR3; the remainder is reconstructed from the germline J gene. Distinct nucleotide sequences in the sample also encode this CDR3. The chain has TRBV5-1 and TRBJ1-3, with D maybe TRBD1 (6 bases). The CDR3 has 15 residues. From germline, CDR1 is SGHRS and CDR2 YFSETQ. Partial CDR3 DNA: TGCGCCAGCAGTGTTGGACAGAGACCTGGAAACACA. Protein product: CASSVGQRPGNT. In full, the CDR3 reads CASSVGQRPGNTIYF.

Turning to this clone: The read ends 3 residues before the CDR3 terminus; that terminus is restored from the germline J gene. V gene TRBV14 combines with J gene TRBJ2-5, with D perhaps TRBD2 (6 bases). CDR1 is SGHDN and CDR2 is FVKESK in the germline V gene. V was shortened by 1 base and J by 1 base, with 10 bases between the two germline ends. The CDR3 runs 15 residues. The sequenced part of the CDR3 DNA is TGTGCCAGCAGCCAAGGACTAGGCTCCCAAGAGACC. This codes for CASSQGLGSQET. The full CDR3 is CASSQGLGSQETQYF.

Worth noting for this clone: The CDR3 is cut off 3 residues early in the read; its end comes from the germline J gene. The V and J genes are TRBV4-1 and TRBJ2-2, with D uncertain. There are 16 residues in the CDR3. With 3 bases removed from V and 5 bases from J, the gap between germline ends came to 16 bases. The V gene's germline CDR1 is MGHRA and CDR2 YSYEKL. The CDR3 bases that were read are TGCGCCAGCAGCCAGGGCCCGATGGAAAAAACCGGGGAG. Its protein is CASSQGPMEKTGE. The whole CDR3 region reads CASSQGPMEKTGELFF.

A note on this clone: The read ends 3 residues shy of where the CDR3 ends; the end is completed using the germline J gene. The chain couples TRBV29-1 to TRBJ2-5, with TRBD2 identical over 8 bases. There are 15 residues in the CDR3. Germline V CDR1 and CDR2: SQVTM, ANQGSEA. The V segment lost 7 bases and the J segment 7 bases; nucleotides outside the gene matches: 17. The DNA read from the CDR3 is TGCAGCGCTGTTCGTAGCGGGGAAGGCCGGGCGACC. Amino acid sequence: CSAVRSGEGRAT. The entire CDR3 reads CSAVRSGEGRATQYF.

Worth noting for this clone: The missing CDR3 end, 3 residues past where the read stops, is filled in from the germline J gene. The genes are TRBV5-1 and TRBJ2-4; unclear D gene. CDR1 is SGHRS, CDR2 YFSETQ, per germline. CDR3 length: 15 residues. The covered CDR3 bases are TGCGCCAGCAGCTTGGGTTCTTCCAGGTCCTATGGT. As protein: CASSLGSSRSYG. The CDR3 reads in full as CASSLGSSRSYGQYF.